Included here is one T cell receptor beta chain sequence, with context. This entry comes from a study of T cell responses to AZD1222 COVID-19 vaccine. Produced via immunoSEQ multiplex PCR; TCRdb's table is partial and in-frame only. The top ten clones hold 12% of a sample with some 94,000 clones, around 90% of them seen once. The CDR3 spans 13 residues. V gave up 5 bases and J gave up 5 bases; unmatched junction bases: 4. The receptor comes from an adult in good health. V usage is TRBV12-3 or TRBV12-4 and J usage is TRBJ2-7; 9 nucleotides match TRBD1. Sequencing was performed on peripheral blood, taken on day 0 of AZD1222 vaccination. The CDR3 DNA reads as TGTGCCAGCAGTCGGACAGGGGACCACGAGCAGTACTTC. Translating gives CASSRTGDHEQYF.